One and the same sample provided the 29 T cell receptor beta chains below, sequenced in a study of identical twins. TCRdb processed the 5' RACE reads anew with MiXCR; each CDR3 protein has one entry. The profile covers 650,000 to 800,000 distinct CDR3 sequences, with 8% to 9% appearing a single time and roughly 0.9% taken by the ten largest. This same sample was also taken into another study, of yellow fever vaccine responses in identical twins.

Material for sequencing was PBMCs. The receptors stem from a young woman in good health.

This clonotype was detected a few times. The DNA for the CDR3 is TGTGCCAGCAGCTCCATTGGTTCCGAGTTGAACGAGCAGTACTTC. Protein product: CASSSIGSELNEQYF. The V call is TRBV11-2, the J call TRBJ2-7; D unclear. Germline V gene data show CDR1 as SGHAT and CDR2 as FQNNGV. V was cut by 4 bases and J by 5 bases, with 18 bases left in between. The CDR3 has 15 amino acids. The whole variable domain, remainder taken from reference TRBV11-2 and TRBJ2-7, is EAGVAQSPRYKIIEKRQSVAFWCNPISGHATLYWYQQILGQGPKLLIQFQNNGVVDDSQLPKDRFSAERLKGVDSTLKIQPAKLEDSAVYLCASSSIGSELNEQYFGPGTRLTVT.

This clonotype has only a few counts. The genes are TRBV12-3 or TRBV12-4 and TRBJ2-5; 8 bases fit TRBD1. The CDR3 consists of 14 residues. V lost 5 bases, J lost 2 bases, and 4 bases stayed unmatched. The CDR3 sequence: CASSGDRLQETQYF. The CDR3, as DNA: TGTGCCAGCAGTGGGGACAGGTTACAAGAGACCCAGTACTTC.

The chain is built from TRBV12-3 or TRBV12-4 and TRBJ2-5, with 10 bases identical to TRBD1. After removal of 5 bases from V and 0 bases from J, the junction contained 6 bases not matched to a gene. The CDR3 sequence is 16 residues long. The CDR3 region is CASSLGQGVDQETQYF. As DNA, the CDR3 is TGTGCCAGCAGTCTAGGACAGGGGGTTGACCAAGAGACCCAGTACTTC.

This clonotype has only a few counts. This chain uses TRBV6-2 or TRBV6-3 with TRBJ2-5; D not resolved. From germline, CDR1 is MNHEY and CDR2 SVGEGT. The CDR3 is made up of 21 amino acids. Trimming removed 0 bases at V and 0 bases at J, with 26 bases between. CDR3 amino acids: CASSYSISPRSYQWYQETQYF. DNA of the CDR3: TGTGCCAGCAGTTACTCGATCTCCCCTCGATCCTACCAATGGTACCAAGAGACCCAGTACTTC.

The chain employs TRBV20-1 and TRBJ2-6; D possibly corresponds to TRBD2 (6 bases). This CDR3 region has 17 residues. V lost 0 bases and J 0 bases, leaving 12 bases between the germline ends. From germline, CDR1 is DFQATT and CDR2 SNEGSKA (reference sequence). The CDR3 coding sequence is TGCAGTGCTAGAGATCTGGAGGGGTACTCTGGGGCCAACGTCCTGACTTTC. This gives the protein CSARDLEGYSGANVLTF.

This clonotype has at least ten counts. The CDR3 region is CASSLFVTFRVRLPANSSYEQYF. The CDR3 DNA sequence: TGTGCCAGCAGCTTATTTGTTACCTTTCGGGTACGTCTCCCGGCGAATAGCTCCTACGAGCAGTACTTC. The chain links TRBV7-8 to TRBJ2-7; no firm D call. CDR3 length: 23 residues. V was cut by 2 bases and J by 0 bases, with 35 bases left in between. Germline V gives CDR1 SGHVS, CDR2 FQNEAQ.

The chain recombines TRBV29-1 with TRBJ2-3; D unclear. The CDR3 has 13 amino acids. The V and J ends lost 4 bases and 2 bases respectively, with 10 bases between them. Germline V gives CDR1 SQVTM, CDR2 ANQGSEA. The CDR3 DNA follows: TGCAGCGTTGTAGGGCAATTCACAGATACGCAGTATTTT. This translates into CSVVGQFTDTQYF.

The chain uses TRBV15 and TRBJ2-7; D ambiguous. Germline lookup yields CDR1 LNHNV and CDR2 YYDKDF (reference sequence). This CDR3 comprises 15 residues. V lost 0 bases and J 3 bases, leaving 12 bases between the germline ends. CDR3 sequence reads: CATSRDRNPDYEQYF. CDR3 nucleotide sequence: TGTGCCACCAGCAGAGATCGGAATCCCGACTACGAGCAGTACTTC. Combining the CDR3 with reference TRBV15 and TRBJ2-7 gives the whole variable domain DAMVIQNPRYQVTQFGKPVTLSCSQTLNHNVMYWYQQKSSQAPKLLFHYYDKDFNNEADTPDNFQSRRPNTSFCFLDIRSPGLGDTAMYLCATSRDRNPDYEQYFGPGTRLTVT.

This clonotype has a handful of counts. This chain uses TRBV5-1 with TRBJ2-3, with D tentatively TRBD2 (6 bases). Germline CDR1 and CDR2: SGHRS and YFSETQ. V gave up 0 bases and J gave up 5 bases, with 10 bases separating them. The CDR3 has 14 amino acids. CDR3 sequence: CASSLAGEEDTQYF. The CDR3 coding sequence is TGCGCCAGCAGCTTGGCGGGGGAAGAAGATACGCAGTATTTT.

This clonotype was observed a handful of times. V and J are TRBV7-2 and TRBJ1-2; D call uncertain. Germline CDR1 and CDR2: SGHTA and FQGNSA. The CDR3 is made up of 17 amino acids. The germline V and J ends were trimmed by 1 base and 8 bases, with 23 bases remaining between them. This CDR3 reads CASSLGFRPAHTGGYTF. The CDR3 DNA sequence: TGTGCCAGCAGCTTAGGATTTCGGCCGGCGCACACTGGCGGCTACACCTTC.

CDR3 region: CASSEYMGAGTYEQYF. The CDR3 nucleotides are TGTGCCAGCAGTGAATATATGGGGGCAGGAACCTACGAGCAGTACTTC. The chain is built from TRBV25-1 and TRBJ2-7; D is perhaps TRBD1 (6 bases). Per the germline V gene, CDR1 is MGHDK and CDR2 is SYGVNS. This CDR3 spans 16 amino acids. Trimming pared 0 bases from V and 2 bases from J, leaving 14 bases between.

This clonotype showed up just a few times. The chain recombines TRBV7-2 with TRBJ1-6; D uncertain. CDR1 SGHTA and CDR2 FQGNSA come from the germline V gene. V was cut by 0 bases and J by 9 bases, with 12 bases left in between. The CDR3 is made up of 15 amino acids. CDR3: CASSLALGGSSPLHF. The CDR3 DNA reads as TGTGCCAGCAGCTTAGCGCTCGGAGGGTCTTCACCCCTCCACTTT.

The V gene is TRBV6-2 or TRBV6-3, the J gene TRBJ2-7; 7 nucleotides align to TRBD1. Germline loops: CDR1 MNHEY, CDR2 SVGEGT. CDR3 length: 14 residues. The trim removed 0 bases at V and 3 bases at J, leaving 2 bases unmatched. In DNA, the CDR3 is TGTGCCAGCAGTTACTCGGGACAGATCTACGAGCAGTACTTC. It is translated as CASSYSGQIYEQYF.

This clonotype was recorded many times. CDR3 coding DNA: TGCAGCGTCCCACTAGGGAGCACAGATACGCAGTATTTT. Its translation: CSVPLGSTDTQYF. The rearrangement links TRBV29-1 to TRBJ2-3, with D possibly TRBD2 on 5 matching bases. Deletions cut 6 bases from V and 0 bases from J, with 10 bases between. The CDR3 spans 13 residues. Germline V gene data show CDR1 as SQVTM and CDR2 as ANQGSEA.

This clonotype has ten or more counts. The chain has TRBV20-1 and TRBJ1-5; D uncertain. Germline CDR1 reads DFQATT; CDR2 reads SNEGSKA (reference sequence). Trimming removed 4 bases at V and 0 bases at J, with 16 bases between. The CDR3 is 16 amino acids. The CDR3 region is CSATEVSPYSNQPQHF. The DNA of the CDR3 is TGCAGTGCTACCGAGGTCAGCCCCTATAGCAATCAGCCCCAGCATTTT.

This clonotype was found many times. The chain couples TRBV7-9 to TRBJ2-7, with D maybe TRBD1 (5 bases). V lost 5 bases and J 2 bases, leaving 13 bases between the germline ends. Germline assignment: CDR1 SEHNR and CDR2 FQNEAQ (reference sequence). This CDR3 region has 14 residues. Here the CDR3 reads CASSPLLGAYEQYF. CDR3 sequence (DNA): TGTGCCAGCAGCCCTCTCTTAGGGGCCTACGAGCAGTACTTC.

The CDR3 is CASSPLEGEKLFF. The CDR3 DNA sequence: TGCGCCAGCAGCCCCCTAGAGGGGGAAAAACTGTTTTTT. The chain carries TRBV5-1 and TRBJ1-4, with a possible D match to TRBD1 (5 bases). This CDR3 is built from 13 residues. V lost 4 bases, J lost 8 bases, and 12 bases lay in between. In germline, CDR1 is SGHRS, CDR2 YFSETQ.

V gene TRBV3-1 combines with J gene TRBJ1-4; D unresolved. V dropped 3 bases and J dropped 4 bases, with 9 bases sitting between them. The length of the CDR3 is 14 residues. Looked up from germline, CDR1 is LGHDT and CDR2 is YNNKEL (reference sequence). For the CDR3, the DNA is TGTGCCAGCAGCCACCGGGATGGTAATGAAAAACTGTTTTTT. Protein sequence: CASSHRDGNEKLFF.

This clonotype was counted at least ten times. J is TRBJ2-1 and V is TRBV12-3 or TRBV12-4, with D tentatively TRBD1 or TRBD2 (5 bases each). Trimming shortened V by 8 bases and J by 7 bases, and 18 bases separated the two germline ends. CDR3 length equals 14 residues. CDR3 residues: CASQSPGTSNEQFF. CDR3 nucleotide sequence: TGTGCCAGCCAATCCCCCGGGACGAGTAATGAGCAGTTCTTC.

This clonotype was found many times. The V and J genes are TRBV2 and TRBJ2-1; D possibly matches TRBD1 or TRBD2 (6 bases each). V dropped 4 bases and J dropped 10 bases, with 11 bases sitting between them. The germline gives CDR1 SNHLY, CDR2 FYNNEI. The CDR3 sequence is 12 residues long. This CDR3 reads CASSAGAGEQFF. The DNA for the CDR3 is TGTGCCAGCAGTGCGGGGGCTGGCGAGCAGTTCTTC.

As regards this clonotype: This may stem from a read error, because a much larger clone lies one nucleotide away. The chain joins TRBV27 to TRBJ2-7, with 8 nucleotides matching TRBD1. Germline assignment: CDR1 MNHEY and CDR2 SMNVEV (reference sequence). The CDR3 loop spans 14 amino acids. The CDR3 protein is CASSYGQGPYDQYF. The CDR3 DNA is TGTGCCAGCAGTTACGGACAGGGCCCCTACGACCAGTACTTC.

This clonotype was counted only a few times. The chain combines TRBV6-5 with TRBJ2-3; TRBD1 is a possible D gene (6 bases). V gave up 2 bases and J gave up 5 bases, with 11 bases separating them. This CDR3 region has 14 residues. CDR1 and CDR2 from the germline V gene are MNHEY and SVGAGI. The CDR3 sequence is CASSYASGVDTQYF. The CDR3 coding sequence is TGTGCCAGCAGTTACGCCTCAGGGGTAGATACGCAGTATTTT.

At least ten counts were recorded for this clonotype. The V call is TRBV7-2, the J call TRBJ1-1; D call uncertain. This CDR3 is 14 amino acids long. The germline V and J ends were trimmed by 4 bases and 1 base, with 10 bases remaining between them. The germline V gene encodes CDR1 SGHTA and CDR2 FQGNSA. Here the CDR3 reads CASSSRLANTEAFF. CDR3 in DNA: TGTGCCAGCAGCTCCAGACTGGCGAACACTGAAGCTTTCTTT.

V is TRBV3-1 and J is TRBJ2-2; D could derive from TRBD1 or TRBD2 (5 bases each). V shed 0 bases and J shed 1 base, with 9 bases lying between them. The CDR3 has 16 residues. From germline, CDR1 is LGHDT and CDR2 YNNKEL (reference sequence). The CDR3 region is CASSQDGTLNTGELFF. For the CDR3, the DNA is TGTGCCAGCAGCCAAGACGGGACCTTGAACACCGGGGAGCTGTTTTTT.

This clonotype has only a few counts. V gene TRBV27 combines with J gene TRBJ2-1, with D perhaps given as TRBD1 or TRBD2 (6 bases each). This CDR3 is built from 12 residues. With 6 bases removed from V and 9 bases from J, the gap between germline ends came to 12 bases. The V gene's germline CDR1 is MNHEY and CDR2 SMNVEV (reference sequence). DNA for the CDR3: TGTGCCAGCAGACTAGGAGGGGGTGAGCAGTTCTTC. Protein: CASRLGGGEQFF.

This clonotype was detected many times. The CDR3 here is CSVESQGSPKNIQYF. For the CDR3, the DNA is TGCAGCGTTGAATCTCAGGGCAGTCCCAAAAACATTCAGTACTTC. The V and J genes are TRBV29-1 and TRBJ2-4, with D possibly TRBD1 on 5 matching bases. V was pared by 2 bases and J by 2 bases, with 13 bases between. The CDR3 spans 15 residues. Germline V gene sequence: CDR1 SQVTM, CDR2 ANQGSEA.

This clonotype was seen at least ten times. The chain carries TRBV6-2 or TRBV6-3 and TRBJ2-1; 14 bases are shared with TRBD2. CDR3 length equals 16 residues. Germline V lookup: CDR1 MNHEY, CDR2 SVGEGT. Trimming cost V 6 bases and J 6 bases; bases outside gene matches: 7. The CDR3 here is CASSATGTSGSNEQFF. For the CDR3, the DNA is TGTGCCAGCAGCGCTACCGGGACTAGCGGGAGCAATGAGCAGTTCTTC.

There are many counts of this clonotype. This rearrangement joins TRBV20-1 to TRBJ1-4; D uncertain. CDR3 size: 13 residues. Trimming stripped 3 bases from V and 6 bases from J, with 11 bases between. Per germline, CDR1 DFQATT and CDR2 SNEGSKA (reference sequence). CDR3 sequence: CSASSGGDEKLFF. The CDR3 DNA reads as TGCAGTGCTAGTTCCGGAGGCGATGAAAAACTGTTTTTT.

The chain carries TRBV6-1 and TRBJ2-1; TRBD2 aligns across 12 bases. The CDR3 contains 16 residues. V was pared by 6 bases and J by 0 bases, with 3 bases of the junction left unmatched. CDR1 and CDR2 from the germline V gene are MNHNS and SASEGT. The DNA for the CDR3 is TGTGCCAGCAGAGTACTAGCGGGGGGCTCCTACAATGAGCAGTTCTTC. This codes for CASRVLAGGSYNEQFF.